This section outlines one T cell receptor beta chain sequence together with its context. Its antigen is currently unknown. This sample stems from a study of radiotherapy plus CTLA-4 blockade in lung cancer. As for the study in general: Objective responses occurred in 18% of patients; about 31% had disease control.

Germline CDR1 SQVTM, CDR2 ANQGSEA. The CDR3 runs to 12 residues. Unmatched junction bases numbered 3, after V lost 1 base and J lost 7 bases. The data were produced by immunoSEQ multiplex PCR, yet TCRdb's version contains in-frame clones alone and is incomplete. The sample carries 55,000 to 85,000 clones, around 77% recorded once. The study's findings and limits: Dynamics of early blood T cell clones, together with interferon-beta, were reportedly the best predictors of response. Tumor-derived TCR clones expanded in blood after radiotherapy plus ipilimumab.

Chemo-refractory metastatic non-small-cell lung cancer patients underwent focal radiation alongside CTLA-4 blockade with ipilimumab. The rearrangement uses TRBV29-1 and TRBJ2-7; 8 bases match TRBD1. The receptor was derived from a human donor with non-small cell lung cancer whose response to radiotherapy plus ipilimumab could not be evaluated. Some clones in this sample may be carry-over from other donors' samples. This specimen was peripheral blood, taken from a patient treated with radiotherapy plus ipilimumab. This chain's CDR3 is CSVEGQGIEQYF. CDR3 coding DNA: TGCAGCGTTGAAGGACAGGGGATAGAGCAGTACTTC.